The 22 T cell receptor beta chains in this list originate from one sample, sequenced in a study of T cell responses to AZD1222 COVID-19 vaccine. The table came from immunoSEQ multiplex PCR; TCRdb's copy has only in-frame clones and leaves some out. Among 140,000 to 150,000 clones listed, 80% to 90% were seen once. The sample was peripheral blood, taken on day 0 of AZD1222 vaccination. All receptors come from an adult in good health.

The J gene is TRBJ1-4, the V gene TRBV23-1; D unresolved. TRBV23-1 is reported as an ORF; its role is uncertain. This CDR3 has 15 residues. V lost 1 base, J lost 2 bases, and 8 bases lay in between. CDR3 coding DNA: TGCGCCAGCAGTCAATTCGAAGGGACTAATGAAAAACTGTTTTTT. Protein: CASSQFEGTNEKLFF.

The rearrangement links TRBV5-1 to TRBJ1-1, with D hard to call. Germline CDR1 and CDR2: SGHRS and YFSETQ. This CDR3 has 13 residues. The V end was cut by 4 bases, the J end by 6 bases, with 13 bases between. The CDR3 DNA is TGCGCCAGCAGCACCGACAATCTCCCTGAAGCTTTCTTT. Translating gives CASSTDNLPEAFF.

The J gene is TRBJ2-2, the V gene TRBV7-8, with 9 bases fitting TRBD1. The J segment lost 8 bases and the V segment lost 4 bases, leaving 11 bases of the junction unmatched. The CDR3 covers 16 residues. Germline V lookup: CDR1 SGHVS, CDR2 FQNEAQ. The CDR3 is CASSSQGTGRGGELFF. The CDR3 DNA sequence: TGTGCCAGCAGCTCACAGGGGACAGGGCGAGGGGGGGAGCTGTTTTTT.

V is TRBV7-9 and J is TRBJ1-2; 7 bases match TRBD1. Germline V CDR1 and CDR2: SEHNR, FQNEAQ (reference sequence). The CDR3 covers 15 residues. V lost 5 bases to trimming and J lost 6 bases; unmatched junction nucleotides: 12. The CDR3 coding sequence is TGTGCCAGCAGCATAACAGGGGCTGCAGCAAATGGCTACACCTTC. It is translated as CASSITGAAANGYTF.

The gene calls are TRBV5-1 and TRBJ2-7, with a tentative D call TRBD2 (6 bases). CDR3 length: 12 residues. Germline V gene sequence: CDR1 SGHRS, CDR2 YFSETQ. With 1 base removed from V and 7 bases from J, the gap between germline ends came to 9 bases. CDR3 in DNA: TGCGCCAGCAGCTTGCCGGAGGGTGAGCAGTACTTC. It translates to CASSLPEGEQYF.

This chain links TRBV6-2 or TRBV6-3 with TRBJ1-2; TRBD1 matches at 8 bases. V lost 5 bases, J lost 4 bases, and 15 bases stayed unmatched. The CDR3 is 17 residues long. Germline CDR1 reads MNHEY; CDR2 reads SVGEGT. CDR3 nucleotides: TGTGCCAGCAGTGCCGTGCTTTTAGGGACAGGAGGCTATGGCTACACCTTC. It yields the protein CASSAVLLGTGGYGYTF.

The rearrangement uses TRBV29-1 and TRBJ1-1, with TRBD1 as a possible D gene (6 bases). The CDR3 runs to 14 residues. With 7 bases removed from V and 5 bases from J, the gap between germline ends came to 20 bases. Germline CDR1 SQVTM, CDR2 ANQGSEA. The CDR3 DNA is TGCAGCGGGGGGGCAGGGACGCTGAGGACTGAAGCTTTCTTT. Amino acids: CSGGAGTLRTEAFF. Full variable domain (outside the CDR3, taken from reference TRBV29-1 and TRBJ1-1): SAVISQKPSRDICQRGTSLTIQCQVDSQVTMMFWYRQQPGQSLTLIATANQGSEATYESGFVIDKFPISRPNLTFSTLTVSNMSPEDSSIYLCSGGAGTLRTEAFFGQGTRLTVV.

The V and J genes are TRBV20-1 and TRBJ2-5; unclear D gene. V lost 3 bases and J 5 bases, leaving 13 bases between the germline ends. Germline V gene sequence: CDR1 DFQATT, CDR2 SNEGSKA (reference sequence). The CDR3 is 13 residues long. CDR3 protein: CSASDWAEETQYF. CDR3 coding DNA: TGCAGTGCTAGTGACTGGGCGGAGGAGACCCAGTACTTC.

The CDR3 sequence: CATRSSSYNEQFF. The CDR3 DNA reads as TGTGCCACCAGATCTAGCTCCTACAATGAGCAGTTCTTC. The chain links TRBV24-1 to TRBJ2-1, with D uncertain. CDR1 is KGHDR, CDR2 SFDVKD, per germline. The CDR3 consists of 13 residues. Trimming shortened V by 7 bases and J by 0 bases, and 6 bases separated the two germline ends.

This rearrangement joins TRBV27 to TRBJ2-2, with D perhaps TRBD2 (6 bases). The CDR3 consists of 15 residues. The ends were cut back, 3 bases at V and 1 base at J, with 9 bases in the middle. Germline CDR1 MNHEY, CDR2 SMNVEV (reference sequence). DNA of the CDR3: TGTGCCAGCAGTTTGGGGCGGGAGAACACCGGGGAGCTGTTTTTT. This sequence encodes CASSLGRENTGELFF.

V and J are TRBV5-1 and TRBJ1-3; D is undetermined. CDR1 is SGHRS, CDR2 YFSETQ, per germline. CDR3 length: 15 amino acids. Trimming removed 0 bases at V and 2 bases at J, with 9 bases between. The CDR3, as DNA: TGCGCCAGCAGCTTGGTCGGTGGAGCTGGAAACACCATATATTTT. Its translation: CASSLVGGAGNTIYF.

The rearrangement joins TRBV27 to TRBJ1-6; D possibly corresponds to TRBD1 (5 bases). Trimming removed 6 bases at V and 8 bases at J, with 17 bases between. This CDR3 region has 15 residues. CDR1 and CDR2 from the germline V gene are MNHEY and SMNVEV (reference sequence). The CDR3 region is CASRVSWQGDSPLHF. CDR3 sequence (DNA): TGTGCCAGCAGGGTGTCTTGGCAGGGTGATTCACCCCTCCACTTT.

The chain employs TRBV5-1 and TRBJ2-7; perhaps TRBD1 as D (6 bases). Trimming pared 7 bases from V and 0 bases from J, leaving 14 bases between. CDR3 length equals 14 residues. CDR1 SGHRS and CDR2 YFSETQ come from the germline V gene. The CDR3 DNA reads TGCGCCAGCCGACTCCGGGACACCTCCTACGAGCAGTACTTC. This codes for CASRLRDTSYEQYF.

The rearrangement joins TRBV6-1 to TRBJ2-1; D is unclear. V was clipped by 0 bases and J by 3 bases, with 6 bases between them. Germline V gene data show CDR1 as MNHNS and CDR2 as SASEGT. This CDR3 comprises 14 residues. CDR3 coding DNA: TGTGCCAGCAGTGAAGCAAAGTTCTACAATGAGCAGTTCTTC. Its protein product is CASSEAKFYNEQFF.

V is TRBV5-1 and J is TRBJ2-3; 10 bases agree with TRBD1. Trimming took 3 bases from V and 1 from J; bases not matched to a gene: 2. The CDR3 consists of 15 residues. Looked up from germline, CDR1 is SGHRS and CDR2 is YFSETQ. The CDR3 spells CASSWGTGGTDTQYF. In nucleotides, the CDR3 is TGCGCCAGCAGCTGGGGGACAGGGGGCACAGATACGCAGTATTTT.

The chain combines TRBV5-4 with TRBJ2-2, with D possibly being TRBD1 (6 bases). V dropped 4 bases and J dropped 1 base, with 14 bases sitting between them. The V gene's germline CDR1 is SGHNT and CDR2 YYREEE (reference sequence). CDR3 length equals 16 residues. The DNA of the CDR3 is TGTGCCAGCAGCCGCGGACAGACCTGGAACACCGGGGAGCTGTTTTTT. Its protein is CASSRGQTWNTGELFF.

The CDR3 protein is CASSLPRLETETQYF. The CDR3 nucleotides are TGTGCCAGCAGTTTACCACGACTAGAGACGGAGACCCAGTACTTC. The chain has TRBV28 and TRBJ2-5, with D possibly matching TRBD2 (6 bases). CDR3 length: 15 residues. CDR1 MDHEN and CDR2 SYDVKM come from the germline V gene. V lost 2 bases and J 5 bases, leaving 15 bases between the germline ends.

Here the CDR3 reads CASRYRPEGEKLFF. The CDR3 nucleotides are TGTGCCAGCAGGTACAGACCGGAGGGTGAAAAACTGTTTTTT. The rearrangement links TRBV6-5 to TRBJ1-4; no reliable D call. CDR1 MNHEY and CDR2 SVGAGI come from the germline V gene. Trimming cost V 6 bases and J 7 bases, with 15 bases left between them. The CDR3 is 14 residues long.

V usage is TRBV18 and J usage is TRBJ1-5; a weak D match, TRBD1 (5 bases). The germline V gene encodes CDR1 KGHSH and CDR2 LQKENI. V was pared by 2 bases and J by 5 bases, with 7 bases between. The CDR3 loop spans 13 amino acids. The CDR3 here is CASSPGRDQPQHF. The CDR3 coding sequence is TGTGCCAGCTCACCAGGCAGGGATCAGCCCCAGCATTTT.

Written as DNA, the CDR3 is TGCGCCAGCAGTGAGTCCTCGAACACCGGCTACACCTTC. It specifies CASSESSNTGYTF. The chain uses TRBV10-1 and TRBJ1-2; D unresolved. Per germline, CDR1 WNHNN and CDR2 SYGVQD (reference sequence). The CDR3 consists of 13 residues. The V end was cut by 0 bases, the J end by 8 bases, with 10 bases between.

V usage is TRBV2 and J usage is TRBJ2-5; the match to TRBD2 covers 9 bases. CDR1 is SNHLY and CDR2 is FYNNEI in the germline V gene. Trimming at V came to 6 bases and at J to 1 base, leaving 6 bases not matched to a gene. CDR3 length: 15 amino acids. The CDR3 reads CASRPQGLAQETQYF. For the CDR3, the DNA is TGTGCCAGCAGACCCCAGGGACTAGCCCAAGAGACCCAGTACTTC.

The chain joins TRBV6-5 to TRBJ2-2; 8 bases agree with TRBD1. The CDR3 is made up of 15 amino acids. With V trimmed by 5 bases and J by 3 bases, 5 bases remained unmatched. Germline-derived CDR1 and CDR2 are MNHEY and SVGAGI. The CDR3 loop reads CASSRQGWDTGELFF. CDR3 sequence (DNA): TGTGCCAGCAGTCGACAGGGGTGGGACACCGGGGAGCTGTTTTTT.